The 18 T cell receptor beta chains in this list originate from one sample, sequenced in a study of T cells after yellow fever vaccination. Each CDR3 protein gets one entry after TCRdb re-called the 5' RACE reads with MiXCR. The top ten clones hold 15% of a sample with 300,000 to 450,000 distinct CDR3 sequences, approximately 5.7% of them seen once. Source: PBMCs, taken 5 days after the yellow fever booster vaccination. Receptor source: a man younger than 45 who received the YFV17D yellow fever vaccine.

This clonotype was seen ten or more times. V gene TRBV5-6 combines with J gene TRBJ1-2; 8 bases line up with TRBD1. V lost 4 bases, J lost 9 bases, and 23 bases stayed unmatched. Germline V gene sequence: CDR1 SGHDT, CDR2 YYEEEE. The CDR3 has 18 amino acids. CDR3 bases: TGTGCCAGCAGCATACTCCAGGGGGCGCACGCCCTGGCTAGTCGCTACACCTTC. It encodes CASSILQGAHALASRYTF.

This clonotype was found many times. The chain has TRBV7-9 and TRBJ2-7; D assignment may be TRBD1 or TRBD2 (5 bases each). Germline V gene data show CDR1 as SEHNR and CDR2 as FQNEAQ (reference sequence). V was shortened by 5 bases and J by 7 bases, with 18 bases between the two germline ends. The length of the CDR3 is 14 residues. The CDR3 bases are TGTGCCAGCAGCATCCGGGACCCCCGGAATGAGCAGTACTTC. It is translated as CASSIRDPRNEQYF. Full variable domain (missing parts from reference TRBV7-9 and TRBJ2-7): DTGVSQNPRHKITKRGQNVTFRCDPISEHNRLYWYRQTLGQGPEFLTYFQNEAQLEKSRLLSDRFSAERPKGSFSTLEIQRTEQGDSAMYLCASSIRDPRNEQYFGPGTRLTVT.

There are a few counts of this clonotype. The J gene is TRBJ2-1, the V gene TRBV28, with TRBD2 matching 14 bases. This CDR3 has 16 amino acids. Germline CDR1 and CDR2: MDHEN and SYDVKM. Trimming at V came to 5 bases and at J to 9 bases, leaving 9 bases not matched to a gene. This chain's CDR3 is CASSGGTSGRRGEQFF. The CDR3 DNA reads TGTGCCAGCAGTGGCGGGACTAGCGGGAGACGGGGTGAGCAGTTCTTC.

This clonotype was seen once. CDR3 DNA: TGTGCCAGGGGCCCTGGGGGGGTCTGCTACGAGCAGTACTTC. Translation gives CARGPGGVCYEQYF. The V gene is TRBV5-3, the J gene TRBJ2-7; 7 nucleotides agree with TRBD2. TRBV5-3 is designated an ORF whose function remains uncertain. Losses at the gene ends were 8 bases for V and 3 bases for J; bases not matched to a gene: 11. The CDR3 runs to 14 residues.

This clonotype was detected only a few times. The chain combines TRBV20-1 with TRBJ2-5; D is tentatively TRBD1 or TRBD2 (6 bases each). The CDR3 covers 15 residues. V was cut by 6 bases and J by 5 bases, with 22 bases left in between. Germline CDR1 and CDR2: DFQATT and SNEGSKA (reference sequence). The CDR3 spells CSAPDRRADGETQYF. The CDR3 bases are TGCAGTGCCCCAGACAGGAGGGCGGACGGGGAGACCCAGTACTTC.

This clonotype was recorded at least ten times. J is TRBJ2-3 and V is TRBV7-2; a weak D match, TRBD2 (6 bases). The V and J ends lost 5 bases and 2 bases respectively, with 11 bases between them. The CDR3 runs 14 residues. Per the germline V gene, CDR1 is SGHTA and CDR2 is FQGNSA. The CDR3 DNA reads as TGTGCCAGCAGCCTAGGACTATCCACAGATACGCAGTATTTT. Protein sequence: CASSLGLSTDTQYF. Full variable domain (outside the CDR3, taken from reference TRBV7-2 and TRBJ2-3): GAGVSQSPSNKVTEKGKDVELRCDPISGHTALYWYRQSLGQGLEFLIYFQGNSAPDKSGLPSDRFSAERTGGSVSTLTIQRTQQEDSAVYLCASSLGLSTDTQYFGPGTRLTVL.

The CDR3 DNA is TGTGCCAGCAGCTTACCGTCGAGTAGCGCCTCTTTCACAGATACGCAGTATTTT. It codes for CASSLPSSSASFTDTQYF. The chain carries TRBV11-1 and TRBJ2-3, with D possibly being TRBD2 (5 bases). V lost 2 bases and J lost 2, with 20 bases in between. CDR1 and CDR2 (germline): SGHAT, FQDESV (reference sequence). This CDR3 has 18 amino acids.

The rearrangement links TRBV29-1 to TRBJ2-1; D may be TRBD2 (6 bases). Germline V CDR1 and CDR2: SQVTM, ANQGSEA. The CDR3 has 14 amino acids. Deletions cut 8 bases from V and 4 bases from J, with 18 bases between. CDR3 sequence: CSPARASVYNEQFF. The CDR3 DNA is TGCAGCCCGGCCAGGGCTAGCGTATACAATGAGCAGTTCTTC.

This chain uses TRBV7-9 with TRBJ2-7; D is perhaps TRBD1 (6 bases). V shed 5 bases and J shed 3 bases, with 14 bases lying between them. Germline loops: CDR1 SEHNR, CDR2 FQNEAQ (reference sequence). There are 14 residues in the CDR3. The CDR3 coding sequence is TGTGCCAGCAGCGGTGGACAGTCCTACTACGAGCAGTACTTC. As protein: CASSGGQSYYEQYF.

CDR3 nucleotides: TGTGCCAGCTCACCAGGGGCGGGGTTTCGGGAGACCCAGTACTTC. Residues: CASSPGAGFRETQYF. The gene calls are TRBV27 and TRBJ2-5; D possibly uses TRBD1 or TRBD2 (6 bases each). The CDR3 contains 15 residues. Germline-derived CDR1 and CDR2 are MNHEY and SMNVEV (reference sequence). The V and J ends lost 8 bases and 5 bases respectively, with 21 bases between them.

V usage is TRBV6-1 and J usage is TRBJ1-4; possibly TRBD1 for D (5 bases). The V gene's germline CDR1 is MNHNS and CDR2 SASEGT. This CDR3 region has 15 residues. The ends were cut back, 6 bases at V and 5 bases at J, with 16 bases in the middle. CDR3 protein: CASSPGGSVNEKLFF. The DNA for the CDR3 is TGTGCCAGCAGCCCGGGGGGGTCCGTAAATGAAAAACTGTTTTTT.

The rearrangement links TRBV4-3 to TRBJ2-2, with a possible D match to TRBD2 (6 bases). The CDR3 spans 16 residues. Trimming shortened V by 0 bases and J by 5 bases, and 13 bases separated the two germline ends. CDR1 and CDR2 (germline): LGHNA, YSLEER. CDR3 sequence reads: CASSQEPGGLTGELFF. In DNA, the CDR3 is TGCGCCAGCAGCCAAGAACCAGGTGGACTAACCGGGGAGCTGTTTTTT.

The genes are TRBV30 and TRBJ1-1; no clear D gene. V was pared by 4 bases and J by 5 bases, with 11 bases between. Germline V gene lookup returns CDR1 GTSNPN and CDR2 SVGIG (reference sequence). The CDR3 extends over 12 amino acids. This CDR3 reads CAWTPVSTEAFF. The CDR3 nucleotides read TGTGCCTGGACCCCAGTGAGTACTGAAGCTTTCTTT.

The table lists this clonotype with a few counts. V usage is TRBV24-1 and J usage is TRBJ2-1, with a tentative D call TRBD2 (6 bases). This CDR3 comprises 16 residues. Trimming left V 6 bases short and J 1 base short, with 15 bases between. Germline values: CDR1 KGHDR, CDR2 SFDVKD. The CDR3 protein is CATSQGGSGSYNEQFF. CDR3 nucleotides: TGTGCCACCAGTCAAGGAGGGAGTGGTTCCTACAATGAGCAGTTCTTC.

This clonotype was counted ten times or more. V gene TRBV5-1 combines with J gene TRBJ1-1; 7 bases match TRBD1. With 7 bases clipped from V and 1 base from J, the junction kept 4 bases outside the gene matches. The germline CDR1 and CDR2 sequences are SGHRS and YFSETQ. CDR3 size: 13 residues. The chain's CDR3 is CASRRTGNTEAFF. The DNA for the CDR3 is TGCGCCAGCCGTCGGACAGGGAACACTGAAGCTTTCTTT.

This clonotype was counted a few times. V gene TRBV20-1 combines with J gene TRBJ2-2; D remains unclear. V was clipped by 3 bases and J by 3 bases, with 14 bases between them. This CDR3 comprises 15 residues. Germline-derived CDR1 and CDR2 are DFQATT and SNEGSKA (reference sequence). The CDR3 nucleotides read TGCAGTGCTAGTACTGTGGCCAGCGACACCGGGGAGCTGTTTTTT. Amino acids: CSASTVASDTGELFF.

This clonotype came up many times. The genes are TRBV29-1 and TRBJ2-3; 7 bases map to TRBD2. The CDR3 covers 15 residues. The trim removed 2 bases at V and 2 bases at J, leaving 7 bases unmatched. Germline-derived CDR1 and CDR2 are SQVTM and ANQGSEA. The CDR3 sequence is CSVERPSGNTDTQYF. DNA of the CDR3: TGCAGCGTTGAAAGGCCTAGCGGAAACACAGATACGCAGTATTTT.

This clonotype was seen at least ten times. V usage is TRBV20-1 and J usage is TRBJ1-2; 7 bases are a match to TRBD1. CDR1 and CDR2 (germline): DFQATT, SNEGSKA (reference sequence). The CDR3 covers 16 residues. CDR3 bases: TGCAGCGGCGCGAGGGGACAGCGCATTTCTAACTATGGCTACACCTTC. Amino acids: CSGARGQRISNYGYTF.